This TCR beta chain was documented in a study of long-term antiretroviral therapy in people with HIV. Study outcomes and limitations: The study found that diversity rose after ART but stayed below transplant donor controls. Clones expanded before ART dominated the repertoire at all time points.

The assay, immunoSEQ v3.0, was run at survey level. The data were produced by immunoSEQ multiplex PCR, yet TCRdb's version contains in-frame clones alone and is incomplete. The sample consists of about 28,000 clones, 65% to 85% of them appearing once. The germline gives CDR1 MDHEN, CDR2 SYDVKM. V was clipped by 5 bases and J by 4 bases; unmatched bases: 9. The CDR3 consists of 15 residues. Points on this clone: Its antigen remains unknown.

Without exception, participants with HIV were treated in the United States. The samples, holding roughly 0.9-11 million cryopreserved PBMC, were thawed before DNA extraction was carried out. Material: unsorted PBMCs, obtained 0.4 years after starting antiretroviral therapy. The chain is built from TRBV28 and TRBJ2-7; 9 nucleotides agree with TRBD1. This TCR was sampled from a man aged 18-30 years with HIV. The CDR3 here is CASSRSQDRGYEQYF. CDR3 DNA sequence: TGTGCCAGCAGTCGTTCTCAGGACAGGGGTTACGAGCAGTACTTC.